A selection of T cell receptor beta chains follows, all from one sample in a study of vaccination effects on CD4 cells after COVID-19. TCRdb's table, derived via immunoSEQ multiplex PCR, lists solely in-frame clones and lacks some. The table records approximately 68,000 clones, about four fifths of them present only once. These receptors have no known antigen. Source: CD4+ T cells from PBMCs cultured with SARS-CoV-2 spike peptides, taken before COVID-19 vaccination. These receptors came from a human donor who received a COVID-19 vaccine. The CDR3 runs from the conserved cysteine through the conserved F or W. A D gene is named only where the DNA matches it firmly. The listing skips clone size in some rows; elsewhere it reads once, few, many or a size class.

TRBD2,TRBV6-4,-,TRBJ2-1,CASSYTGTSGGGYNEQFF,TGTGCCAGCAGTTATACAGGGACTAGCGGGGGAGGTTACAATGAGCAGTTCTTC
-,TRBV28,-,TRBJ2-5,CASSRGGTGQETQYF,TGTGCCAGCAGCCGGGGGGGGACAGGACAAGAGACCCAGTACTTC
TRBD1,TRBV28,-,TRBJ1-2,CASRFIRDRGDYGYTF,TGTGCCAGCAGATTTATCCGGGACAGGGGGGATTATGGCTACACCTTC
-,TRBV21-1,-,TRBJ2-1,CASSPLDPPSYNEQFF,TGTGCCAGCAGCCCCCTGGACCCTCCCTCCTACAATGAGCAGTTCTTC
-,TRBV15,once,TRBJ1-6,CATSRDKTGNSPLHF,TGTGCCACCAGCAGAGATAAGACGGGCAATTCACCCCTCCACTTT
-,TRBV30,-,TRBJ1-1,CAWSVQLNTEAFF,TGTGCCTGGAGTGTACAACTGAACACTGAAGCTTTCTTT
-,TRBV2,-,TRBJ2-5,CASSPDWRGGTQYF,TGTGCCAGCAGTCCGGACTGGCGGGGTGGGACCCAGTACTTC
TRBD2,TRBV5-6,-,TRBJ2-3,CASSWDFGRLAGGSDTQYF,TGTGCCAGCAGCTGGGACTTTGGTCGACTAGCGGGGGGTTCGGATACGCAGTATTTT
TRBD1,TRBV18,-,TRBJ2-5,CASSPGTDQETQYF,TGTGCCAGCTCACCAGGGACAGACCAAGAGACCCAGTACTTC
TRBD1,TRBV7-2,-,TRBJ1-3,CASSQRTGSGNTIYF,TGTGCCAGCAGCCAAAGGACAGGGTCGGGAAACACCATATATTTT
-,TRBV7-9,few,TRBJ1-1,CASSPRGRVETEAFF,TGTGCCAGCAGCCCGAGGGGCAGGGTTGAGACTGAAGCTTTCTTT
-,TRBV2,-,TRBJ1-2,CASSEFVGEDGYTF,TGTGCCAGCAGTGAGTTCGTGGGTGAGGATGGCTACACCTTC
-,TRBV5-5,-,TRBJ2-2,CASSFSGPGELFF,TGTGCCAGCAGCTTCTCCGGCCCAGGGGAGCTGTTTTTT
TRBD2,TRBV7-3,-,TRBJ2-5,CASSSSGTSGQETQYF,TGTGCCAGCAGCTCCTCCGGGACTAGCGGGCAAGAGACCCAGTACTTC
-,TRBV15,-,TRBJ2-5,CATSRAAPPETQYF,TGTGCCACCAGCAGGGCCGCCCCTCCAGAGACCCAGTACTTC
-,TRBV4-1,-,TRBJ1-3,CASSQERDSFPGNTIYF,TGCGCCAGCAGCCAAGAGAGAGACAGCTTTCCTGGAAACACCATATATTTT
-,TRBV29-1,-,TRBJ1-1,CSGVQGMGTEAFF,TGCAGCGGAGTACAGGGTATGGGCACTGAAGCTTTCTTT
TRBD1,TRBV7-2,-,TRBJ1-4,CASSVDRGEEKLFF,TGTGCCAGCAGCGTTGACAGGGGTGAGGAAAAACTGTTTTTT
-,TRBV6-4,-,TRBJ2-3,CASSVEVGDTQYF,TGTGCCAGCAGTGTGGAAGTAGGAGATACGCAGTATTTT
TRBD2,TRBV7-3,-,TRBJ2-3,CASSLTINRGGGDTQYF,TGTGCCAGCAGCTTAACGATTAATCGGGGGGGCGGAGATACGCAGTATTTT
-,TRBV18,-,TRBJ1-2,CASSPAGANYGYTF,TGTGCCAGCTCGCCGGCGGGAGCTAACTATGGCTACACCTTC
-,TRBV5-1,-,TRBJ1-2,CASSLVTGGHGYTF,TGCGCCAGCAGCTTGGTAACCGGGGGTCATGGCTACACCTTC
-,TRBV5-1,-,TRBJ1-1,CASGRWGAVTEAFF,TGCGCCAGCGGGCGGTGGGGGGCCGTAACTGAAGCTTTCTTT
-,TRBV18,-,TRBJ1-2,CASSQNFQGAYGYTF,TGTGCCAGCTCACAAAACTTCCAGGGCGCCTATGGCTACACCTTC
TRBD1,TRBV4-2,few,TRBJ1-6,CASQVGDRDNSPLHF,TGTGCCAGCCAGGTCGGGGACAGGGATAATTCACCCCTCCACTTT
-,TRBV11-3,-,TRBJ1-1,CASSLSNTEAFF,TGTGCCAGCAGCCTCAGTAACACTGAAGCTTTCTTT
TRBD1,TRBV4-3,-,TRBJ2-3,CASSQRHRGGDTQYF,TGCGCCAGCAGCCAAAGGCACAGGGGCGGAGATACGCAGTATTTT
-,TRBV2,-,TRBJ2-3,CASSEAISADTQYF,TGTGCCAGCAGTGAAGCAATCAGCGCAGATACGCAGTATTTT
-,TRBV5-4,-,TRBJ1-2,CASSLEGRGYGYTF,TGTGCCAGCTCTTTGGAGGGGCGCGGATATGGCTACACCTTC
-,TRBV10-1,-,TRBJ1-4,CASSSGEVNEKLFF,TGCGCCAGCAGTTCTGGGGAGGTGAATGAAAAACTGTTTTTT
TRBD1,TRBV14,many,TRBJ1-2,CASSRQTGGNYGYTF,TGTGCCAGCAGCCGTCAGACAGGGGGCAACTATGGCTACACCTTC
TRBD1,TRBV5-1,-,TRBJ1-4,CASSLAGTGGEKLFF,TGCGCCAGCAGCTTGGCGGGGACAGGGGGGGAAAAACTGTTTTTT
-,TRBV24-1,-,TRBJ1-1,CATRRAGENTEAFF,TGTGCCACCAGGAGGGCGGGGGAAAACACTGAAGCTTTCTTT
TRBD1,TRBV2,-,TRBJ2-5,CASSRTGERQETQYF,TGTGCCAGCAGTCGGACAGGGGAGCGTCAAGAGACCCAGTACTTC
TRBD2,TRBV27,-,TRBJ2-5,CASSRTRGETQYF,TGTGCCAGCAGTAGGACTAGGGGTGAGACCCAGTACTTC
TRBD1,TRBV12-5,-,TRBJ1-1,CASGLPRQGRAVMNTEAFF,TGTGCTAGTGGTTTGCCCCGACAGGGGCGGGCAGTAATGAACACTGAAGCTTTCTTT
TRBD1,TRBV5-6,-,TRBJ1-6,CASRPRRTGFASPLHF,TGTGCCAGCAGACCTCGAAGGACAGGGTTCGCTTCACCCCTCCACTTT
-,TRBV7-2,-,TRBJ1-1,CASSLSSNTEAFF,TGTGCCAGCAGCTTGTCCAGTAACACTGAAGCTTTCTTT